This T cell receptor (beta chain) was recovered during a study of blood T cell repertoires in COVID-19. Study in general: The United States, Italy and Spain supplied acute and convalescent COVID-19 samples.

CDR3 length: 16 residues. V lost 5 bases, J lost 5 bases, and 12 bases stayed unmatched. Germline V lookup: CDR1 SGHAT, CDR2 FQNNGV. The assay was immunoSEQ multiplex PCR, and TCRdb's table has in-frame clones only and misses some. The table shows some 250,000 clones, with approximately 83% occurring only once. The chain combines TRBV11-2 with TRBJ1-2; 9 bases fit TRBD1. The sequenced material came from peripheral blood. The clonotype originates from an elderly woman with acute or convalescent COVID-19. This chain's CDR3 is CASSARDRVASYGYTF. The CDR3 DNA is TGTGCCAGCAGCGCCCGGGACAGGGTGGCGTCATATGGCTACACCTTC.